The rows below give T cell receptor beta chains drawn from one sample of a study of OX40 agonist ivuxolimab in advanced cancers. Profiling relied on immunoSEQ multiplex PCR, and the TCRdb table lists in-frame clones only, not all of them. There are about 67,000 clones in the sample; about 90% occur only once, and more than 3.5% lies in the top ten. The specimen was CD4+ or CD8+ T cells sorted from blood, collected in a trial of the OX40 agonist ivuxolimab. These receptor sequences come from an adult with an advanced solid tumor such as melanoma, head and neck, liver or kidney cancer. CDR3s include the opening cysteine and the closing phenylalanine or tryptophan. A D gene is named only where the DNA matches it firmly. For some rows the clone size is stated as once, few or many, or as a class when expanded; others skip it.

D	V	size	J	CDR3	DNA
-	TRBV15	-	TRBJ1-1	CATSRTDRLNTEAFF	TGTGCCACCAGCAGAACTGACAGGCTGAACACTGAAGCTTTCTTT
-	TRBV19	-	TRBJ2-1	CASSTPTTYNEQFF	TGTGCCAGTAGTACTCCTACTACCTACAATGAGCAGTTCTTC
-	TRBV28	-	TRBJ2-7	CASSLRDFYEQYF	TGTGCCAGCAGTCTCCGGGACTTTTACGAGCAGTACTTC
-	TRBV7-9	-	TRBJ2-7	CASSVNIYEQYF	TGTGCCAGCAGCGTTAACATCTACGAGCAATACTTC
-	TRBV2	-	TRBJ2-5	CATGRGQNQETQYF	TGTGCCACTGGGAGGGGGCAGAACCAAGAGACCCAGTACTTC
TRBD1	TRBV30	-	TRBJ2-7	CAWRGQGVSYEQYF	TGTGCCTGGAGGGGGCAGGGGGTATCGTACGAGCAGTACTTC
-	TRBV11-1	-	TRBJ2-3	CASSSSLEGPDTQYF	TGTGCCAGCAGCTCATCCCTAGAGGGCCCAGATACGCAGTATTTT
-	TRBV9	-	TRBJ2-1	CASSLAAYNEQFF	TGTGCCAGCAGCTTAGCGGCCTACAATGAGCAGTTCTTC
-	TRBV9	-	TRBJ1-1	CASSPAHGVVRTEAFF	TGTGCCAGCAGCCCCGCACATGGGGTGGTCCGCACTGAAGCTTTCTTT
TRBD1	TRBV19	-	TRBJ2-1	CASSIRPGQGWNEQFF	TGTGCCAGTAGTATCCGACCCGGACAGGGCTGGAATGAGCAGTTCTTC
TRBD1	TRBV28	-	TRBJ1-2	CASSLSGTGGDYGYTF	TGTGCCAGCAGTTTATCCGGGACAGGGGGCGACTATGGCTACACCTTC
-	TRBV5-1	-	TRBJ2-3	CASSPGSATSTDTQYF	TGCGCCAGCAGCCCAGGGTCAGCGACTAGCACAGATACGCAGTATTTT
-	TRBV7-9	-	TRBJ1-4	CASSLVVEKLFF	TGTGCCAGCAGCTTAGTAGTTGAAAAACTGTTTTTT
-	TRBV4-1	-	TRBJ2-2	CASSQDQDSYANTGELFF	TGCGCCAGCAGCCAAGATCAGGATTCATACGCGAACACCGGGGAGCTGTTTTTT
-	TRBV6-6	-	TRBJ1-1	CASSGGGTEAFF	TGTGCCAGCAGTGGCGGAGGCACTGAAGCTTTCTTT
TRBD1	TRBV12-5	-	TRBJ2-1	CASGLEGAGNEQFF	TGTGCTAGTGGACTAGAGGGGGCTGGCAATGAGCAGTTCTTC
TRBD1	TRBV2	-	TRBJ2-1	CASSGQGILYNEQFF	TGTGCCAGCAGTGGACAGGGTATTTTATACAATGAGCAGTTCTTC
-	TRBV5-5	few	TRBJ2-1	CASSLADLTGMEQFF	TGTGCCAGCAGCTTGGCCGATCTGACGGGGATGGAGCAGTTCTTC
-	TRBV6-1	-	TRBJ1-4	CASSFGPNNEKLFF	TGTGCCAGCAGCTTCGGACCGAATAATGAAAAACTGTTTTTT
-	TRBV15	-	TRBJ1-2	CATSPRDINYGYTF	TGTGCCACCAGCCCACGGGACATTAACTATGGCTACACCTTC
TRBD1	TRBV7-3	-	TRBJ1-5	CASSSNGQGGQPQHF	TGTGCCAGCAGCTCCAACGGACAGGGGGGCCAGCCCCAGCATTTT
TRBD1	TRBV7-2	-	TRBJ1-2	CASSPRGQGVRGGYTF	TGTGCCAGCAGCCCCCGGGGACAGGGCGTACGGGGAGGCTACACCTTC
TRBD2	TRBV9	once	TRBJ2-7	CASSRGTSGSYEQYF	TGTGCCAGCAGCCGGGGGACTAGCGGGAGTTACGAGCAGTACTTC
-	TRBV6-6	-	TRBJ1-1	CASTTGRGRGTEAFF	TGTGCCAGCACCACGGGCAGGGGTCGGGGCACTGAAGCTTTCTTT
-	TRBV9	-	TRBJ2-7	CASSVASTTYEQYF	TGTGCCAGCAGCGTAGCATCAACCACCTACGAGCAGTACTTC
-	TRBV5-4	-	TRBJ1-6	CASRGADNNSPLHF	TGTGCCAGCAGGGGAGCCGACAATAATTCACCCCTCCACTTT
-	TRBV4-3	-	TRBJ2-7	CASSQGRAGAYEQYF	TGCGCCAGCAGCCAAGGGAGGGCCGGAGCCTACGAGCAGTACTTC
TRBD1	TRBV19	-	TRBJ1-5	CASQGQASNQPQHF	TGTGCCAGTCAGGGACAGGCCAGCAATCAGCCCCAGCATTTT
TRBD1	TRBV2	-	TRBJ2-2	CASRGTGRTGELFF	TGTGCCAGCAGGGGGACAGGTCGGACCGGGGAGCTGTTTTTT
-	TRBV29-1	-	TRBJ2-5	CSVEDPRGSETQYF	TGCAGCGTTGAAGATCCCAGGGGTAGCGAGACCCAGTACTTC
TRBD1	TRBV28	-	TRBJ1-2	CASSPDRVFGYTF	TGTGCCAGCAGTCCCGACAGGGTTTTTGGCTACACCTTC
-	TRBV29-1	-	TRBJ1-1	CSGIFWSPEAFF	TGCAGCGGCATTTTTTGGAGCCCTGAAGCTTTCTTT
-	TRBV4-2	-	TRBJ1-3	CASSQSQGSGNTIYF	TGTGCCAGCAGCCAAAGTCAGGGGTCAGGAAACACCATATATTTT
-	TRBV18	once	TRBJ2-7	CASQSPGQSDYEQYF	TGTGCCAGCCAGAGCCCCGGACAGTCCGACTACGAGCAGTACTTC
TRBD2	TRBV15	-	TRBJ2-1	CATSSRTSGGLNEQFF	TGTGCCACCAGCAGCCGGACTAGCGGGGGCCTGAATGAGCAGTTCTTC
-	TRBV18	-	TRBJ2-2	CASSPEVTGELFF	TGTGCCAGCTCACCGGAAGTCACCGGGGAGCTGTTTTTT
-	TRBV6-5	-	TRBJ1-1	CASSPGTINTEAFF	TGTGCCAGCAGTCCCGGGACTATCAACACTGAAGCTTTCTTT
-	TRBV7-9	-	TRBJ2-2	CASSLVQAGELFF	TGTGCCAGCAGCTTAGTCCAAGCCGGGGAGCTGTTTTTT
-	TRBV30	-	TRBJ2-1	CAWTPRGYEQFF	TGTGCCTGGACTCCTAGGGGCTACGAGCAGTTCTTC
-	TRBV5-4	-	TRBJ1-2	CASSTDGGSYGYTF	TGTGCCAGCAGTACGGACGGGGGGTCCTATGGCTACACCTTC
-	TRBV10-3	-	TRBJ1-1	CAISESGAGGNTEAFF	TGTGCCATCAGTGAGTCCGGAGCGGGGGGAAATACTGAAGCTTTCTTT
TRBD1	TRBV6-1	few	TRBJ1-4	CASSEVTGAFGKLFF	TGTGCCAGCAGTGAAGTGACAGGGGCCTTCGGAAAACTGTTTTTT
-	TRBV6-5	-	TRBJ1-1	CASSYGGATEAFF	TGTGCCAGCAGTTACGGGGGAGCCACTGAAGCTTTCTTT
-	TRBV7-2	-	TRBJ1-1	CASSPEGATEAFF	TGTGCCAGCAGCCCCGAAGGGGCCACTGAAGCTTTCTTT
-	TRBV2	-	TRBJ1-4	CASSFRGENEKLFF	TGTGCCAGCAGTTTCCGTGGGGAAAATGAAAAACTGTTTTTT
TRBD2	TRBV6-5	-	TRBJ2-3	CASSLSGGVGDTQYF	TGTGCCAGCAGTCTTAGCGGGGGGGTGGGAGATACGCAGTATTTT
-	TRBV28	-	TRBJ1-1	CASSSPAATTKRGEAFF	TGTGCCAGCAGTTCACCCGCCGCAACGACCAAGCGTGGTGAAGCTTTCTTT
TRBD2	TRBV11-2	once	TRBJ2-1	CASSLVGLKYNEQFF	TGTGCCAGCAGCTTAGTGGGACTAAAATACAATGAGCAGTTCTTC
TRBD1	TRBV11-1	-	TRBJ2-1	CASSIGTGGRLNNEQFF	TGTGCCAGCAGCATAGGGACAGGGGGTCGTCTAAACAATGAGCAGTTCTTC
-	TRBV6-1	-	TRBJ2-5	CASSDLAGARETQYF	TGTGCCAGCAGTGACCTGGCAGGGGCCCGGGAGACCCAGTACTTC
-	TRBV7-3	-	TRBJ1-1	CASSLTTDGAEAFF	TGTGCCAGCAGCTTAACTACTGACGGCGCTGAAGCTTTCTTT
-	TRBV18	-	TRBJ1-4	CASSPNFGGNEKLFF	TGTGCCAGCTCACCAAACTTCGGGGGGAATGAAAAACTGTTTTTT
TRBD1	TRBV2	once	TRBJ1-2	CASSVVRGSHGYTF	TGTGCCAGCAGTGTCGTCAGGGGGTCGCATGGCTACACCTTC